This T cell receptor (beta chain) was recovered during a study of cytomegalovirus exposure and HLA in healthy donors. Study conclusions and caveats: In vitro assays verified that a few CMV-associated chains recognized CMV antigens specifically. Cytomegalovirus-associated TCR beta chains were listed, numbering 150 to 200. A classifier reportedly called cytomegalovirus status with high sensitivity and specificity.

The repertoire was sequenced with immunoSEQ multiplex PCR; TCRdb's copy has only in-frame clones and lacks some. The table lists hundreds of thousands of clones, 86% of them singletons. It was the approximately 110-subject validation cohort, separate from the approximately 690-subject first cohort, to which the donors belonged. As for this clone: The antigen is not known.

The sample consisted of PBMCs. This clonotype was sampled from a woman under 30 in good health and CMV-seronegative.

The chain's CDR3 is CASSGTGGIEAFF. In DNA, the CDR3 is TGTGCCAGTAGTGGCACAGGGGGTATTGAAGCTTTCTTT. This chain connects TRBV19 to TRBJ1-1, with 8 bases lining up with TRBD1. This CDR3 has 13 residues. The germline V gene has CDR1 LNHDA and CDR2 SQIVND (reference sequence). The V gene end was trimmed by 5 bases and the J gene end by 7 bases; junction bases not matched to a gene: 6.